This TCR beta chain was found in a study of blood T cell repertoires in COVID-19. The wider study: Acute and convalescent COVID-19 specimens originated in the United States, Italy and Spain. The cDNA or gDNA used as material had been derived from T cells, B-cell-depleted T cells, or PBMCs.

This CDR3 is built from 16 residues. Unmatched junction bases numbered 8, after V lost 7 bases and J lost 1 base. Germline values: CDR1 SQVTM, CDR2 ANQGSEA. This clone showed up just a few times. Data came from immunoSEQ multiplex PCR; TCRdb stores just in-frame clones and leaves some out. The sample shows about 290,000 clones, around four fifths of them seen only once. J is TRBJ2-5 and V is TRBV29-1, with TRBD2 identical over 14 bases. Sequencing was carried out using peripheral blood. The TCR was taken from a woman between 50 and 59 years old with active or convalescent COVID-19. In nucleotides, the CDR3 is TGCAGCGGCGACAGGGGGACTAGCGGGAGCCAAGAGACCCAGTACTTC. This codes for CSGDRGTSGSQETQYF. The full variable domain, in which reference TRBV29-1 and TRBJ2-5 provide the parts outside the CDR3, is SAVISQKPSRDICQRGTSLTIQCQVDSQVTMMFWYRQQPGQSLTLIATANQGSEATYESGFVIDKFPISRPNLTFSTLTVSNMSPEDSSIYLCSGDRGTSGSQETQYFGPGTRLLVL.